This T cell receptor (beta chain) was sequenced for a study of Tregs in tolerant kidney transplant recipients. Whole-study findings and limits: Validation in larger populations is needed because few patients were studied.

Here immunoSEQ multiplex PCR was the method, and the copy in TCRdb shows in-frame clones only, minus some. The sample has approximately 13,000 clones. Germline lookup yields CDR1 SEHNR and CDR2 FQNEAQ (reference sequence). The CDR3 is made up of 13 amino acids. As concerns this clone: What it recognizes is unknown. The CDR3 extends 3 residues past the end of the read, so its final part is completed from the germline J gene.

Related graft donors supplied nonmyeloablative bone marrow transplants, and mixed chimerism was transient. This clonotype was obtained from a human patient who received a combined kidney and bone marrow transplant. Some T cells may be the graft donor's. The V gene is TRBV7-9, the J gene TRBJ1-2, with 7 bases matching TRBD1. The source was CD8+ T cells from blood (PBMCs), collected 6 months after the transplant. Partial CDR3 DNA: TGTGCCAGCAGCCTGGACAGAGGGGGCATC. This sequence encodes CASSLDRGGI. The entire CDR3 reads CASSLDRGGIYTF.